Sequencing of this T cell receptor beta chain was carried out in a study of CD8+ T cells in alopecia areata. Study-level background: Twice a day, 5 to 10 mg of oral tofacitinib was administered to treated patients. Tofacitinib ran 6 to 18 months, followed by 6 months off drug.

The CDR3 extends over 13 amino acids. Germline V CDR1 and CDR2: GTSNPN, SVGIG (reference sequence). V was pared by 1 base and J by 5 bases, with 12 bases between. The treatment: oral pan-JAK inhibitor, 5-10 mg twice daily. General study points: In scalp, tofacitinib significantly decreased clonality and expanded CD8+ clones among the top 100.

Sequencing templates came from extracted RNA that was reverse transcribed into cDNA. Profiled with immunoSEQ multiplex PCR; TCRdb holds only in-frame clones, not every one. The sample contains fewer than 250,000 clones, under 40% of which appear only once. Notes on this clone: The antigen remains undetermined.

The rearrangement links TRBV30 to TRBJ2-7; the D call may be TRBD1 or TRBD2 (6 bases each). This TCR derives from a human donor with alopecia areata. This sample comprised CD4+ T cells sorted from blood, obtained at roughly week 30, from a patient treated with tofacitinib. CDR3 amino acids: CAWSGTGGNEQYF. The CDR3 DNA reads TGTGCCTGGAGTGGGACCGGGGGCAACGAGCAGTACTTC.